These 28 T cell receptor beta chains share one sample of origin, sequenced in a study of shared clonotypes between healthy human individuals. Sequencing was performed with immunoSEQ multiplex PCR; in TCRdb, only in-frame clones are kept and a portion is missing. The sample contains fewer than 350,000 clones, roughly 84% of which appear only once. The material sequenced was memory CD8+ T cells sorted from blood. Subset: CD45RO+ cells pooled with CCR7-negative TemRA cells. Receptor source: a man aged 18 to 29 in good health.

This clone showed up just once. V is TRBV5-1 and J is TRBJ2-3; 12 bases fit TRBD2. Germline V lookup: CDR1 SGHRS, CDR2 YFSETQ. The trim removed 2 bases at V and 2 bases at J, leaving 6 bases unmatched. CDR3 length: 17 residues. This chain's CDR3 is CASSFPTSGGITDTQYF. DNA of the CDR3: TGCGCCAGCAGCTTCCCGACTAGCGGGGGAATCACAGATACGCAGTATTTT.

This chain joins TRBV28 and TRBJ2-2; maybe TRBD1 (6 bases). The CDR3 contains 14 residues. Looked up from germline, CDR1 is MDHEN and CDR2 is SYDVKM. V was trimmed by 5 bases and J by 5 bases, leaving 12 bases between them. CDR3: CASSLGTLTGELFF. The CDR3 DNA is TGTGCCAGCAGTCTCGGGACACTTACCGGGGAGCTGTTTTTT.

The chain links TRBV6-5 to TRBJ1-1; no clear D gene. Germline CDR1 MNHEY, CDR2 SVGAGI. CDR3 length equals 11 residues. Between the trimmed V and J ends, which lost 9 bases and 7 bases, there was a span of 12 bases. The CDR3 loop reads CASLGYSEAFF. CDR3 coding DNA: TGTGCCAGTCTAGGGTATAGTGAAGCTTTCTTT.

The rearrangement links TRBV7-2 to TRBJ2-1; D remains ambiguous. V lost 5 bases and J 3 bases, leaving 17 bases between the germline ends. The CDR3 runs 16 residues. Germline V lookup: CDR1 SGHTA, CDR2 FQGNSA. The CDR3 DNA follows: TGTGCCAGCAGCCAGTCTCGGGCCCCATTCTACAATGAGCAGTTCTTC. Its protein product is CASSQSRAPFYNEQFF.

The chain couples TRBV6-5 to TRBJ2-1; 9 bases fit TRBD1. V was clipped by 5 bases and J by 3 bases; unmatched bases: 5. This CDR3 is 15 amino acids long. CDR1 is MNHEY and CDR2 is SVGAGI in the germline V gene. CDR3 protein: CASSPGQGYYNEQFF. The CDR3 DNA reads TGTGCCAGCAGTCCGGGACAGGGTTACTACAATGAGCAGTTCTTC.

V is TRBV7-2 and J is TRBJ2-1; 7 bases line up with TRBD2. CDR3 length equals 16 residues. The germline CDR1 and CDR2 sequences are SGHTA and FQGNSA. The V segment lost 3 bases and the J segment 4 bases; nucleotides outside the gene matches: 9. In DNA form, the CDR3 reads TGTGCCAGCAGCTTTGGAGCGGGATGGGAGTACAATGAGCAGTTCTTC. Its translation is CASSFGAGWEYNEQFF.

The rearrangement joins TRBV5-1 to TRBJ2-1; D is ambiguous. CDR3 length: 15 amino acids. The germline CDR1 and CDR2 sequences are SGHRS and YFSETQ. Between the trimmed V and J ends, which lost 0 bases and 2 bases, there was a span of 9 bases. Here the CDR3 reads CASSLVVGAYNEQFF. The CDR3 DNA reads TGCGCCAGCAGCTTGGTTGTAGGCGCCTACAATGAGCAGTTCTTC.

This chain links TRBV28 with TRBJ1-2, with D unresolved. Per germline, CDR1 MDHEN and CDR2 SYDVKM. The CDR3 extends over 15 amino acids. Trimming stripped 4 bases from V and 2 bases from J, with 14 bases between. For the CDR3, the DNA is TGTGCCAGCAGTTCCCGCCTGGAGGGAAACTATGGCTACACCTTC. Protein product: CASSSRLEGNYGYTF.

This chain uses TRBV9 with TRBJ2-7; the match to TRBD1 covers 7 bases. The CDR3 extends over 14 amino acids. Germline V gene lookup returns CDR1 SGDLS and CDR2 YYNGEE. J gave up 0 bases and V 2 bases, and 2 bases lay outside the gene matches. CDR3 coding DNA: TGTGCCAGCAGCGTCACAGGGGCCTCCTACGAGCAGTACTTC. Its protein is CASSVTGASYEQYF.

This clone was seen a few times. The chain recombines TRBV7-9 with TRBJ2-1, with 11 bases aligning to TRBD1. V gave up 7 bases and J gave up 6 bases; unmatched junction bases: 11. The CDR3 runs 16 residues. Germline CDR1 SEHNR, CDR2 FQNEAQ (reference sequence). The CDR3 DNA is TGTGCCAGCACCCACTCAACCGGGACAGGGGGCAATGAGCAGTTCTTC. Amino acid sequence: CASTHSTGTGGNEQFF.

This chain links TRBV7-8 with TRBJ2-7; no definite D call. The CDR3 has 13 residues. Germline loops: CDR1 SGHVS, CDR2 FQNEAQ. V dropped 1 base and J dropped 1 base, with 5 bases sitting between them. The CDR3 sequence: CASSLDASYEQYF. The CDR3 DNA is TGTGCCAGCAGCTTAGACGCTTCCTACGAGCAGTACTTC.

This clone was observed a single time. The CDR3 spells CAWDDGYGYTF. As DNA, the CDR3 is TGTGCCTGGGATGACGGCTATGGCTACACCTTC. The gene calls are TRBV30 and TRBJ1-2, with unresolved D. Trimming took 5 bases from V and 4 from J, leaving 8 bases between them. This CDR3 spans 11 amino acids. Per the germline V gene, CDR1 is GTSNPN and CDR2 is SVGIG (reference sequence).

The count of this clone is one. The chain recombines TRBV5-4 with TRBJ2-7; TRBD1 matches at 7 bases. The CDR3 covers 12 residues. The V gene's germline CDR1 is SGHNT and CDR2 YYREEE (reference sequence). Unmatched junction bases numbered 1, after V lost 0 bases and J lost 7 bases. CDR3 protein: CASSLDRGEQYF. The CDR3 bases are TGTGCCAGCAGCTTGGACAGGGGTGAGCAGTACTTC.

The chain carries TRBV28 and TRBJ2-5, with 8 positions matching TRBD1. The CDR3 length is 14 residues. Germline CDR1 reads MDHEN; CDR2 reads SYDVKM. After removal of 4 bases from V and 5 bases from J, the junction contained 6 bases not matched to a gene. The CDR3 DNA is TGTGCCAGCAGTTATCCCGACAGGGGTGAGACCCAGTACTTC. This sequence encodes CASSYPDRGETQYF.

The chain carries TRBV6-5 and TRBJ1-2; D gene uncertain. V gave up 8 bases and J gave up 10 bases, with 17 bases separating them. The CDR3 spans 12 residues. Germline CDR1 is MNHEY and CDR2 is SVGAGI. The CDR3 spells CASGNSLLVYTF. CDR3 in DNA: TGTGCCAGCGGCAACTCTCTCCTCGTCTACACCTTC.

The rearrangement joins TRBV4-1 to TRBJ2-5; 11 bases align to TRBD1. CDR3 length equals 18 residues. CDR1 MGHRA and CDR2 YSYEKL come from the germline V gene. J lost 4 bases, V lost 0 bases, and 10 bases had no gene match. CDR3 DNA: TGCGCCAGCAGCCAAGAGTGGGACAGGGGGGTCCGAGGAGAGACCCAGTACTTC. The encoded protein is CASSQEWDRGVRGETQYF.

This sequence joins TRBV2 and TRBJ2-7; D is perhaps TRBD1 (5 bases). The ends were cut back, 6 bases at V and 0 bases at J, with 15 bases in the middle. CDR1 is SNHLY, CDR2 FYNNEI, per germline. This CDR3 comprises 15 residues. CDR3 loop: CASSRIQASSYEQYF. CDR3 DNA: TGTGCCAGCAGCAGAATACAGGCGAGCTCCTACGAGCAGTACTTC. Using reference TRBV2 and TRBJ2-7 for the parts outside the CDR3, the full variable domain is EPEVTQTPSHQVTQMGQEVILRCVPISNHLYFYWYRQILGQKVEFLVSFYNNEISEKSEIFDDQFSVERPDGSNFTLKIRSTKLEDSAMYFCASSRIQASSYEQYFGPGTRLTVT.

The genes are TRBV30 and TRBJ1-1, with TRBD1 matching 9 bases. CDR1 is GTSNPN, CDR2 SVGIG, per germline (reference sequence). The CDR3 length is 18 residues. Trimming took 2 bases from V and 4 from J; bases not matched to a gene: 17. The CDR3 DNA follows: TGTGCCTGGAGTCCCGAGACAGGGGGTTCTGGAGGAGGCACTGAAGCTTTCTTT. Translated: CAWSPETGGSGGGTEAFF.

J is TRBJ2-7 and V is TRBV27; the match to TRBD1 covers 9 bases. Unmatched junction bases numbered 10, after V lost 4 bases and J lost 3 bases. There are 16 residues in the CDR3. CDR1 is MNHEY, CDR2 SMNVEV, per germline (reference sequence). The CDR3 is CASSSAPGQGHYEQYF. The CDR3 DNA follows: TGTGCCAGCAGTTCCGCCCCGGGACAGGGACACTACGAGCAGTACTTC.

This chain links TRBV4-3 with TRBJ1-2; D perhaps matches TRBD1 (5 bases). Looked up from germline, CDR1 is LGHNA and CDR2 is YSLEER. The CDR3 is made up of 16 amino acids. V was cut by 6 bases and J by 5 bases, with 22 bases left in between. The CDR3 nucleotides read TGCGCCAGCAGAAAAGAGGCGGGGCTTCTTTCATATGGCTACACCTTC. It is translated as CASRKEAGLLSYGYTF.

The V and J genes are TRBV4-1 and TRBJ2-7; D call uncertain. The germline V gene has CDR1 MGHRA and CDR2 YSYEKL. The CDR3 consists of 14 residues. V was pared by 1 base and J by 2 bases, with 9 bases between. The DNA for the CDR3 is TGCGCCAGCAGCCAAGTCGACGGACCCTACGAGCAGTACTTC. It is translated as CASSQVDGPYEQYF.

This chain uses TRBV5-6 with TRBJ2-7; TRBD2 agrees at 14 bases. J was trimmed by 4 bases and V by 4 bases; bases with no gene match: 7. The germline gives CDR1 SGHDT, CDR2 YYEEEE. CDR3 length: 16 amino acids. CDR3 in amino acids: CASSHRLAGGKYEQYF. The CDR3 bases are TGTGCCAGCAGCCACCGACTAGCGGGAGGGAAGTACGAGCAGTACTTC.

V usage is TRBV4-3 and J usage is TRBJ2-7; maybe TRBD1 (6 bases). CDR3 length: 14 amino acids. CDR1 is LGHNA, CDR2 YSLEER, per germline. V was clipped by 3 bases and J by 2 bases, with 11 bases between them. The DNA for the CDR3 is TGCGCCAGCAGCCAGATACAGGGCCCCTACGAGCAGTACTTC. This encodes CASSQIQGPYEQYF.

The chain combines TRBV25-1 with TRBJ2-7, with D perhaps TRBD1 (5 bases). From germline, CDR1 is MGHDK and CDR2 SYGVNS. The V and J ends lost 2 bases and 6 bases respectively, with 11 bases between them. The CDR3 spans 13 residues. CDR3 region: CASSEQGLGEQYF. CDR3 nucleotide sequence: TGTGCCAGCAGTGAACAGGGATTGGGCGAGCAGTACTTC.

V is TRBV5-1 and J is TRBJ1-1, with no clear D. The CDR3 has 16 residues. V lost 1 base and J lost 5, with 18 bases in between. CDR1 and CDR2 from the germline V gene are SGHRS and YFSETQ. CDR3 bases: TGCGCCAGCAGCTTGTTGGGCAGCCCCTCGTTTACTGAAGCTTTCTTT. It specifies CASSLLGSPSFTEAFF.

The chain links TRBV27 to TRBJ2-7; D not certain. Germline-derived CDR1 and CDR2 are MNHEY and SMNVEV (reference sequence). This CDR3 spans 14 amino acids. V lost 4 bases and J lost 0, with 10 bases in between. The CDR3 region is CASSSYTSSYEQYF. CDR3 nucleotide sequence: TGTGCCAGCAGTTCCTACACGAGCTCCTACGAGCAGTACTTC.

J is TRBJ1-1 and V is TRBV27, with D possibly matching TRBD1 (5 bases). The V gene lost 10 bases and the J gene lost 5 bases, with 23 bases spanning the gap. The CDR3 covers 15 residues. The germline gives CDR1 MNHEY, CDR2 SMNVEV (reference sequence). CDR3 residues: CATHPFQGPQTEAFF. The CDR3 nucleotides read TGTGCCACCCACCCTTTCCAGGGCCCGCAAACTGAAGCTTTCTTT.

The CDR3 is CASSYSPGGRETQYF. CDR3 in DNA: TGTGCCAGCAGTTACTCCCCGGGGGGCCGAGAGACCCAGTACTTC. The chain carries TRBV6-5 and TRBJ2-5; D possibly corresponds to TRBD2 (7 bases). V was shortened by 0 bases and J by 4 bases, with 12 bases between the two germline ends. The CDR3 covers 15 residues. Per the germline V gene, CDR1 is MNHEY and CDR2 is SVGAGI.